The 9 T cell receptor beta chains given below trace back to one sample, sequenced in a study of OX40 agonist ivuxolimab in advanced cancers. Assay used: immunoSEQ multiplex PCR; TCRdb lists only in-frame clones, some missing. Of around 70,000 clones listed, 81% are singletons. This specimen consisted of CD4+ or CD8+ T cells sorted from blood, obtained in a trial of the OX40 agonist ivuxolimab. The receptor set was obtained from an adult with an advanced solid tumor such as melanoma, head and neck, liver or kidney cancer.

The rearrangement links TRBV18 to TRBJ1-2; D unclear. Deletions cut 2 bases from V and 0 bases from J, with 10 bases between. The CDR3 is 15 amino acids. CDR1 and CDR2 (germline): KGHSH, LQKENI. CDR3 region: CASSPSTGTNYGYTF. The CDR3 nucleotides are TGTGCCAGCTCACCAAGCACGGGTACTAACTATGGCTACACCTTC.

This rearrangement joins TRBV4-3 to TRBJ1-2; weak D call: TRBD1 (5 bases). Looked up from germline, CDR1 is LGHNA and CDR2 is YSLEER. Trimming removed 4 bases at V and 8 bases at J, with 17 bases between. The CDR3 contains 14 residues. The CDR3 bases are TGCGCCAGCAGCCGGCGGGGGTTAGAGGGAGGCTACACCTTC. Translated, it gives CASSRRGLEGGYTF.

This clone qualifies as medium-sized (0.01 to 0.1%). The chain uses TRBV10-2 and TRBJ2-1; either TRBD1 or TRBD2 may fit D (6 bases each). The CDR3 extends over 14 amino acids. The germline gives CDR1 WSHSY, CDR2 SAAADI. With 3 bases removed from V and 12 bases from J, the gap between germline ends came to 18 bases. The CDR3 DNA sequence: TGCGCCAGCAGTGATTTATTCGGGGGACACGCGCAGTTCTTC. It yields the protein CASSDLFGGHAQFF.

V usage is TRBV7-8 and J usage is TRBJ2-7; perhaps D is TRBD1 or TRBD2 (7 bases each). V was clipped by 1 base and J by 3 bases, with 16 bases between them. This CDR3 is built from 16 residues. Germline V gene data show CDR1 as SGHVS and CDR2 as FQNEAQ. This CDR3 is CASSLGGGTARYEQYF. The CDR3 nucleotides are TGTGCCAGCAGCTTAGGGGGGGGGACAGCACGCTACGAGCAGTACTTC.

This chain joins TRBV30 and TRBJ2-7; 8 nucleotides match TRBD1. CDR1 and CDR2 from the germline V gene are GTSNPN and SVGIG (reference sequence). V was pared by 3 bases and J by 5 bases, with 6 bases of the junction left unmatched. CDR3 length: 13 residues. CDR3 DNA: TGTGCCTGGAGCTCGACAGGGGAGAACGAGCAGTACTTC. Its translation is CAWSSTGENEQYF.

This clone occurred once. The chain employs TRBV4-1 and TRBJ2-4; no firm D call. V shed 0 bases and J shed 6 bases, with 0 bases lying between them. Germline CDR1 MGHRA, CDR2 YSYEKL. The CDR3 sequence is 11 residues long. This chain's CDR3 is CASSQENIQYF. In DNA, the CDR3 is TGCGCCAGCAGCCAAGAAAACATTCAGTACTTC.

This clone was seen a handful of times. The V and J genes are TRBV12-5 and TRBJ2-1; TRBD2 agrees at 7 bases. The CDR3 consists of 16 residues. CDR1 is LGHNT and CDR2 is FRNRAP in the germline V gene. Unmatched junction bases numbered 4, after V lost 2 bases and J lost 0 bases. The CDR3 nucleotides are TGTGCTAGTGGTTTGACAGGCGGGAGCTCCTACAATGAGCAGTTCTTC. Its protein product is CASGLTGGSSYNEQFF.

The rearrangement uses TRBV18 and TRBJ2-3, with 11 bases fitting TRBD2. Looked up from germline, CDR1 is KGHSH and CDR2 is LQKENI. This CDR3 spans 15 amino acids. V shed 8 bases, J shed 4 bases, and the junction held 8 bases outside the gene matches. CDR3 nucleotide sequence: TGTGCCAGCCAAACGACTAGCGGGAACTCAGATACGCAGTATTTT. Amino acid sequence: CASQTTSGNSDTQYF.

The chain is built from TRBV5-1 and TRBJ2-7; D is ambiguous. CDR3 size: 12 residues. Germline CDR1 and CDR2: SGHRS and YFSETQ. V dropped 4 bases and J dropped 3 bases, with 8 bases sitting between them. Here the CDR3 reads CASSEVGYEQYF. DNA of the CDR3: TGCGCCAGCAGCGAGGTAGGCTACGAGCAGTACTTC.